This record concerns one T cell receptor beta chain sequence. The antigen is undetermined. The CDR3 spans 15 residues. From germline, CDR1 is SEHNR and CDR2 FQNEAQ (reference sequence). Trimming shortened V by 1 base and J by 0 bases, and 10 bases separated the two germline ends. This entry is derived from a study of shared clonotypes between healthy human individuals. Broader study findings: Compared with memory subsets, naive subsets generally had larger estimated richness.

Naivety among CD8 cells was defined by CD45RO negativity and positive CCR7 selection, thereby excluding terminally differentiated effector memory CD45RA+ cells. The assay used deep level. As handled by the study authors: As immunoSEQ supplied junction-only sequences (without quality scores), filtering differed. The repertoire was sequenced with immunoSEQ multiplex PCR; TCRdb's copy has only in-frame clones and lacks some. Clone size and the V and J calls come from that table; the DNA yielded D and trimming. This sample has 1.5 million to 2.5 million clones; about 94% occur once, and the top ten carry 1% to 1.5%.

The clonotype originates from a man aged 18 to 30 in good health. The chain uses TRBV7-9 and TRBJ2-7; possible D gene TRBD1, 5 bases. The sample comprised naive CD8+ T cells sorted from blood. The CDR3 here is CASSLEGLSSYEQYF. The CDR3 region has the DNA TGTGCCAGCAGCTTAGAGGGGTTATCCTCCTACGAGCAGTACTTC. Using reference TRBV7-9 and TRBJ2-7 for the parts outside the CDR3, the full variable domain is DTGVSQNPRHKITKRGQNVTFRCDPISEHNRLYWYRQTLGQGPEFLTYFQNEAQLEKSRLLSDRFSAERPKGSFSTLEIQRTEQGDSAMYLCASSLEGLSSYEQYFGPGTRLTVT.